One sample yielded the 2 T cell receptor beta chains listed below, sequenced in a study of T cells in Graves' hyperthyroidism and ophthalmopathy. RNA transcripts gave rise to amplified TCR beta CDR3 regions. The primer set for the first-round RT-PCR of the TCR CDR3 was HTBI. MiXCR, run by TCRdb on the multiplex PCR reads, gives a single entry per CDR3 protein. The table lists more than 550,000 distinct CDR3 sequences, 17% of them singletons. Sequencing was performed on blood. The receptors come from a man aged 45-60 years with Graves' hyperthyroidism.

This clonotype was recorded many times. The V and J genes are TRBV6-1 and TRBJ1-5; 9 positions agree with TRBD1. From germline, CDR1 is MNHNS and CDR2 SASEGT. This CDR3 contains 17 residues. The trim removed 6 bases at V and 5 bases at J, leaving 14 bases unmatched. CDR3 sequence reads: CASSGGPGQGNDQPQHF. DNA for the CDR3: TGTGCCAGCAGCGGTGGCCCGGGACAGGGCAACGATCAGCCCCAGCATTTT.

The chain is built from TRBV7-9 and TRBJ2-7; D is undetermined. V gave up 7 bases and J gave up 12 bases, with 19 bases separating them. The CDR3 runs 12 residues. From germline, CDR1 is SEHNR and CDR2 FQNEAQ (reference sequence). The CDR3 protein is CASTQSPLYRYF. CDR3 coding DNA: TGTGCCAGCACCCAATCCCCTCTGTATCGGTACTTC.